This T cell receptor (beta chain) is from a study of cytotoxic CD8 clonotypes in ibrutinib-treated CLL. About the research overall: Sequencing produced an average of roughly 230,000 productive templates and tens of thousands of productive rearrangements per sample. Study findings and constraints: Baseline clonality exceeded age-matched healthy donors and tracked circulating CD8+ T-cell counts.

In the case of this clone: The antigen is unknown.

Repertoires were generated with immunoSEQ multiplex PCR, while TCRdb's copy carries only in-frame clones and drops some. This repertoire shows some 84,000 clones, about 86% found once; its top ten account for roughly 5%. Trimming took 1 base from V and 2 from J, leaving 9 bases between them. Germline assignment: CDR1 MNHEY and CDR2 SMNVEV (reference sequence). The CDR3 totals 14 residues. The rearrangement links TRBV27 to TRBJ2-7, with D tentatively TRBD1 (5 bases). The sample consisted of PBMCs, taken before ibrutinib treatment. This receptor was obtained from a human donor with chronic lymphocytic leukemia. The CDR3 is CASSLWGRPYEQYF. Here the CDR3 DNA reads TGTGCCAGCAGTTTATGGGGCAGGCCCTACGAGCAGTACTTC.